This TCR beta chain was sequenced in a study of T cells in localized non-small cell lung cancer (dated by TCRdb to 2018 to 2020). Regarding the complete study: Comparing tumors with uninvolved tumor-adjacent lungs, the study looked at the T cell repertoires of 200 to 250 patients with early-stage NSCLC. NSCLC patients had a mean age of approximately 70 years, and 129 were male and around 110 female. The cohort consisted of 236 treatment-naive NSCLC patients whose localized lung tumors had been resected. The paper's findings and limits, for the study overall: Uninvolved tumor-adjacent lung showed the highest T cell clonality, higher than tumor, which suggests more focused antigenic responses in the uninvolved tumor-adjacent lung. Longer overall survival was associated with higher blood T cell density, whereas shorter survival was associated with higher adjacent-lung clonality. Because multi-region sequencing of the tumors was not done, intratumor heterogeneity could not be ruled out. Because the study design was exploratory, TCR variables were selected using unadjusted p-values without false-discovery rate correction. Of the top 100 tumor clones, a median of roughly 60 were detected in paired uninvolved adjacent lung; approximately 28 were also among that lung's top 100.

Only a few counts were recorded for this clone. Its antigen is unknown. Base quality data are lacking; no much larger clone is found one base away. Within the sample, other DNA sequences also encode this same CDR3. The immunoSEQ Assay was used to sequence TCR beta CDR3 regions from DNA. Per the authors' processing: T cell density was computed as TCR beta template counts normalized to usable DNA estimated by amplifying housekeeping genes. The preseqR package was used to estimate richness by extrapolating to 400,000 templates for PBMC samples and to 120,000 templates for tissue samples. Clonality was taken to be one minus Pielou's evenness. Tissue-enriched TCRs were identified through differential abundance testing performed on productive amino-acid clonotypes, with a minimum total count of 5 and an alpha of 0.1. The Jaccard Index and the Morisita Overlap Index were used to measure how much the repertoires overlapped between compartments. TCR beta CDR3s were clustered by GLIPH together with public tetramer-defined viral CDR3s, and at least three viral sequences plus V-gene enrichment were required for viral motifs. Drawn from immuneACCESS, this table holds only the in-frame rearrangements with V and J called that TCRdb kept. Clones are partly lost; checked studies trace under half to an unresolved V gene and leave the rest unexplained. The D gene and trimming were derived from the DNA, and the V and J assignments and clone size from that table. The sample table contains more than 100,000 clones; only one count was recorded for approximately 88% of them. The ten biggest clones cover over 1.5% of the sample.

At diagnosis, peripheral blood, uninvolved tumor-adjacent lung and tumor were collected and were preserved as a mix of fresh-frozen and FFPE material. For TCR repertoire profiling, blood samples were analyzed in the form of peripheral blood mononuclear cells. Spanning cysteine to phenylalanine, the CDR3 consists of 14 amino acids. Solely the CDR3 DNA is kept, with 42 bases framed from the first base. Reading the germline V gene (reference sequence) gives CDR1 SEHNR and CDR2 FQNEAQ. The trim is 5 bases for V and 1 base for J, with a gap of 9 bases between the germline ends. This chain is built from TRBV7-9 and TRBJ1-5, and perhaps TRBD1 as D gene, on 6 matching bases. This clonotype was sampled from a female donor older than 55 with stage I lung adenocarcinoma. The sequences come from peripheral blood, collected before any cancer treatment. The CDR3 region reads CASSLQGSNQPQHF. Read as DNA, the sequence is TGTGCCAGCAGCCTCCAGGGGAGCAATCAGCCCCAGCATTTT.